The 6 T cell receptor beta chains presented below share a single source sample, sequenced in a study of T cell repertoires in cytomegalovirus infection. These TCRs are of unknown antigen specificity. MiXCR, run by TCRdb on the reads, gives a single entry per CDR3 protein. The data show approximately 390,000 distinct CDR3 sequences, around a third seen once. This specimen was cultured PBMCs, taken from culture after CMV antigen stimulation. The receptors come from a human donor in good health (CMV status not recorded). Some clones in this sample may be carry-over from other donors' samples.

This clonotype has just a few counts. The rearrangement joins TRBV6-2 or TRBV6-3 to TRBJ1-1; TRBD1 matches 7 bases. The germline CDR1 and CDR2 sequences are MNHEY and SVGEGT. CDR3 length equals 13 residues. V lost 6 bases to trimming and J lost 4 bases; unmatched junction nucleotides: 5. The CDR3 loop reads CASRRQGGTEAFF. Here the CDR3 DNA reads TGTGCCAGCAGAAGACAGGGTGGCACTGAAGCTTTCTTT.

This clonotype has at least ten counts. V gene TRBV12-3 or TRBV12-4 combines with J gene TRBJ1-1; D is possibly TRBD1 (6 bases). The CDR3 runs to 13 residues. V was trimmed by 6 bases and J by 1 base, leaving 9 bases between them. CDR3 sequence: CASSLTGNTEAFF. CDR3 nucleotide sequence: TGTGCCAGCAGCTTGACAGGGAACACTGAAGCTTTCTTT.

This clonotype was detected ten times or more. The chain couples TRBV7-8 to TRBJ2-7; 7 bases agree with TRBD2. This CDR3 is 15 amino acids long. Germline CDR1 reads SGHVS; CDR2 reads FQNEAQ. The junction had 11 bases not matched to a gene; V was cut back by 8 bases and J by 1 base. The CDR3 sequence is CASSRGGKESYEQYV. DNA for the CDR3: TGTGCCAGCTCCCGGGGAGGGAAAGAATCCTACGAGCAGTACGTC.

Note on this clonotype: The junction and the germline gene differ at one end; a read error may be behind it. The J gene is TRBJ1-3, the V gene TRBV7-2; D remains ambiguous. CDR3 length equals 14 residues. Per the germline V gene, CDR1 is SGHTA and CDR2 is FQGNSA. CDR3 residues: CGSSFALGRNTIYF. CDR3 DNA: TGTGGCAGCAGCTTCGCCTTGGGCCGAAACACCATATATTTT.

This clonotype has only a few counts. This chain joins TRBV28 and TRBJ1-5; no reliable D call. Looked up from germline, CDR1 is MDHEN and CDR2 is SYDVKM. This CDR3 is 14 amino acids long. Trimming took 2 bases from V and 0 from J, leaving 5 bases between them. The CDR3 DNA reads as TGTGCCAGCAGTTTACAGCTTAGCAATCAGCCCCAGCATTTT. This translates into CASSLQLSNQPQHF.

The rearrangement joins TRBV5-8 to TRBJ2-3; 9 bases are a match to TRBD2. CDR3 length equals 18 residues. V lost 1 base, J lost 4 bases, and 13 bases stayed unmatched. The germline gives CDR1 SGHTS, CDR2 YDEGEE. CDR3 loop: CASSLQREDRRISDTQYF. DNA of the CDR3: TGTGCCAGCAGCTTGCAGCGGGAGGACCGTCGTATCTCAGATACGCAGTATTTT.